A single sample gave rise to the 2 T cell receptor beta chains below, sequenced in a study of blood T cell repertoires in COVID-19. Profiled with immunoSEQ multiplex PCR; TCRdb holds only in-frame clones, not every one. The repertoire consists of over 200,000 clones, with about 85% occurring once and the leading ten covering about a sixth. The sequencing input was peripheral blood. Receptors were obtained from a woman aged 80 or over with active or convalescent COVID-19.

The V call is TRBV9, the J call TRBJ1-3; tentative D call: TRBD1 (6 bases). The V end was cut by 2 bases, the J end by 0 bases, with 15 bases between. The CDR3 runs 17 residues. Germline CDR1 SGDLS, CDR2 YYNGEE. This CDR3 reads CASSVRGWGDSGNTIYF. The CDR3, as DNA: TGTGCCAGCAGCGTCAGGGGTTGGGGCGACTCTGGAAACACCATATATTTT. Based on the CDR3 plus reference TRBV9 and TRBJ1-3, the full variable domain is DSGVTQTPKHLITATGQRVTLRCSPRSGDLSVYWYQQSLDQGLQFLIQYYNGEERAKGNILERFSAQQFPDLHSELNLSSLELGDSALYFCASSVRGWGDSGNTIYFGEGSWLTVV.

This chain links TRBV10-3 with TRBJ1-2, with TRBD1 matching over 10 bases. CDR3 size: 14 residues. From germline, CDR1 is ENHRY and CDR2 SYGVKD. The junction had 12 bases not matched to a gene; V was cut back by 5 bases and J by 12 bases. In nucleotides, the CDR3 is TGTGCCATCAGTCAGACAGGGGGCGAGGGAGGCGACACCTTC. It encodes CAISQTGGEGGDTF.